This paragraph reports one T cell receptor (beta chain). Which antigen it targets is not known. Base qualities are not at hand, and no much larger clone is one base apart. The data were obtained in a study of cytomegalovirus exposure and HLA in healthy donors listed by TCRdb under 2017. Regarding the complete study: In an earlier analysis of around 540 of the donors, about 260 Gb of sequence data and 120 million or so unique TCR beta sequences from roughly 190 million T cells were reported. The T cell repertoires of roughly 660 subjects were profiled by immunosequencing and related to cytomegalovirus serostatus. Both class I and class II loci were covered by HLA typing, at four-digit resolution. To decide whether each TCR beta V gene segment behaved as functional or pseudogenic, an earlier analysis of some 600 of the donors relied on high-throughput TCR beta sequencing. High-throughput TCR immunosequencing, statistical association of individual TCRs with disease status, and machine learning were combined to predict cytomegalovirus infection status. Of the 300 to 450 genotyped donors, around 81% fell in the genetic ancestry cluster associated with self-reported Caucasian donors. Donor age, sex, ethnicity and CMV serostatus were compiled together with the repertoire data. A later genetic analysis used genome-wide SNP genotypes for about 55% of the 666 donors, treating that subset as a discovery cohort. Approximately 310 gigabases of sequencing data and approximately 84 million unique TCR sequences were included in an early release covering over 600 HLA-typed donors. Because of strong linkage in the cohort, roughly five DR-DQ haplotypes were treated as single units for association and clustering. The study aimed to test whether signatures of past pathogen exposure could be identified by cataloging public T cell receptors. In a later analysis, previously published TCR beta repertoires from 670 or so donors were re-analyzed and high-resolution HLA genotyping was added so that TCR occurrence patterns could be studied. Typing coverage varied by locus: about 629-630 donors for A, B, C, DRB1 and DQB1; under 550 for DQA1; over 600 for DPA1; under 490 for DPB1. Rather than drawing on any new phenotypic data, the later analysis identified candidate immune exposures from TCR beta sequences and the way those sequences occurred across donors. Besides the first cohort of more than 650 subjects, a separate validation cohort made up of about 120 different subjects was used. On average, roughly 240,000 unique TCR beta nucleotide sequences were sequenced per donor among 350 to 400 genotyped donors of the cohort, with roughly 19% of those sequences being non-productive. Every discovery cohort repertoire had been produced on one sequencing platform. Overall study outcomes, separate from this receptor: CMV serostatus was the only immune exposure information available for the cohort. Three of the identified cytomegalovirus-associated TCR beta chains were confirmed in vitro to be specific for cytomegalovirus antigens. In a later analysis, the rate of TCR association differed among HLA loci, with DRB1 alleles having the most associated TCRs and HLA-C alleles having the fewest. Some IMGT-functional V segments, including TRBV6-2 and TRBV6-3, could not be told apart with the 87-base-pair reads, so those segments were excluded. The study listed 150 to 200 TCR beta chains as associated with cytomegalovirus. Assigning TCR associations to individual alleles was difficult when HLA alleles, especially DR and DQ, strongly co-occurred. The cohort was sequenced for TCR beta chains only, and without alpha or paired-chain data the features that could be detected were limited. The classifier was reported to diagnose cytomegalovirus status with high specificity and sensitivity in both the original and validation cohorts. A later genetic analysis associated a missense DCLRE1C variant with V-gene and J-gene trimming of TCR beta chains, and an independent cohort replicated the association. The sequencing pipeline was judged likely to have produced a cluster of highly shared sequence variants as a technical artifact. In a later analysis, several top co-occurrence clusters were reported to appear linked to parvovirus B19, influenza, CMV and Epstein-Barr virus. Linkage disequilibrium might explain the correlated functional status among segregating V segments, but an unknown experimental factor could not be excluded. According to the authors, the approach could potentially be generalized to other disease states and immunological phenotypes. A later analysis found that most CMV-associated TCR beta chains appeared HLA-restricted, with HLA associations seemingly driven largely by CMV exposure. An earlier analysis of approximately 590 of the donors showed that most TCR beta V segments appeared in productive rearrangements either about 87% or about 30% of the time, which broadly matched IMGT annotations. Because counts were too low, seventeen rarely observed V segments, including chromosome 9 orphons, were excluded from the earlier analysis of some 590 of the donors. A further reported finding was that TCR beta sequences accurately predicted the HLA-A and HLA-B alleles for most subjects in the first cohort. Because HLA typing was missing for some donors at each locus, association tests included only the typed subset. Roughly uniform sequencing depth across donors was assumed in presence/absence analyses, although this assumption may not hold. In a later genetic analysis, fewer N-insertions in productive TCRs were reported among donors in an Asian-associated ancestry cluster than the roughly 640-donor mean. Most TCR sequences were observed very rarely across donors, whereas some public TCRs were present in many individuals. A later analysis associated 16,951 TCR beta sequences with specific HLA alleles at a false discovery rate of 0.05. Compared with equally common non-associated chains, HLA-associated TCR beta chains in a later analysis were more clonally expanded and had lower generation probabilities.

In total, about 650 healthy bone marrow donors made up the cohort. All cohort members were sampled while nominally healthy, although unrecorded immune exposures were likely present. The donor was CMV seronegative and was included in the group of about 350 seronegative cohort members. A peripheral blood sample was provided by each donor, and peripheral blood mononuclear cells were used for TCR beta sequencing. The Qiagen DNeasy Blood Extraction Kit was used to extract genomic DNA from the blood cell samples. At the junction V is shortened by 5 bases and J by 3 bases, with 10 bases in between. CDR1 and CDR2, per the germline V gene, are LGHNA and YSLEER. The CDR3 has 13 amino acids, counting the end cysteine and phenylalanine. The sequence is cut down to CDR3 DNA, 39 bases in frame from base 1. Library method: the immunoSEQ multiplex PCR assay. A mixture of 60 forward primers for TCR Vbeta segments and 13 reverse primers for TCR Jbeta segments was used in the multiplex PCR. The CDR3 region of rearranged TCR beta genes was amplified from genomic DNA by a multiplex PCR assay. On the Illumina HiSeq System, the amplified TCR beta libraries were sequenced as 87-base-pair reads. On the authors' methods: Across the 666 repertoires, a later analysis counted approximately 83 million unique TCR beta chains, approximately 12 million of which were shared by at least two donors. To remove PCR and sequencing errors, raw reads were error-corrected and collapsed into unique sequences using a nearest-neighbor algorithm that merged closely related sequences. CDR3 sequences were aligned to IMGT reference sequences to assign V, D and J gene segments. For a sequence to be retained, a match of at least six nucleotides to both a V gene segment and a J gene segment was required. Rearrangements were called productive when the CDR3 lacked stop codons and stayed in frame with V and J; all others were non-productive. CDR3 was defined by IMGT convention, running from the second conserved V-encoded cysteine to the conserved J-encoded phenylalanine. The earlier analysis of 587 of the donors excluded any sequence lacking an unambiguous match to a single V gene segment. In an earlier analysis of a few hundred of the donors, V segments were called functional above 56.7% productive rearrangements and were called segregating when the between-donor standard deviation exceeded 5%. To diagnose cytomegalovirus status from the catalog of TCR beta chain sequences, a statistical classification framework was built. In a later analysis, TCR nucleotide sequences were compared against IMGT/GENE-DB human TR gene sequences so that V and J genes could be assigned. The TCRdist pipeline was used in a later analysis to assign CDR3 sequences and most-parsimonious VDJ recombination scenarios. In a later analysis, every TCR beta chain was defined by the combination of its CDR3 amino acid sequence and its V-gene family, and reads without a unique V-gene family were dropped. To address suspected cross-contamination and a sequencing artifact, a later analysis removed a few hundred highly shared, low-generation-probability nucleotide sequences. In a later analysis, a clonal expansion index for each public chain was calculated from normalized within-repertoire ranks of inferred template counts. In a later analysis, generation probabilities were computed using a VDJ recombination model fitted to out-of-frame rearrangements, and the results were checked against IGoR. Hypergeometric tests were used in a later analysis to score TCR-TCR, TCR-HLA and TCR-CMV co-occurrence, with a repertoire-size bias correction applied to the TCR pairs. A later analysis estimated false discovery rates by permuting HLA or CMV assignments 20 times. In a later analysis, co-occurring TCRs were grouped with DBSCAN, and TCRdist sequence similarity was added when clustering was performed within HLA-allele-positive subsets. Repertoires with fewer than 30,000 or more than 120,000 public chains, plus five repertoires with anomalous nucleotide sharing, were excluded from co-occurrence clustering. TCRdb holds this immuneACCESS table with in-frame rearrangements only. Some clones are missing; in checked studies, unresolved V genes explain under half, and the rest has no known cause. The D gene and trimming were derived from the DNA, and the V and J assignments and clone size from that table. The sample table lists roughly 200,000 clones, roughly 79% of them with a count of one. Of the sample, about 3% is held by the ten largest clones.

The sequenced material came from PBMCs. Here the chain combines TRBV4-3 and TRBJ1-1; too little of a D gene remains to name it. The TCR was taken from a male donor in good health and CMV-seronegative. The DNA sequence is TGCGCCAGCAGCGGGCGGGTAGACACTGAAGCTTTCTTT. Its protein product is CASSGRVDTEAFF.